The clone carrying this TCR beta chain showed up just a few times. This sample is part of a study of control samples from healthy donors and cancer patients. The ends lost 8 bases at V and 6 bases at J; junction bases unmatched: 11. The germline V gene has CDR1 SGHTA and CDR2 FQGNSA. The CDR3 loop spans 15 amino acids. Generated by immunoSEQ multiplex PCR, the TCRdb table keeps only in-frame clones and is missing some. This table holds about 160,000 clones, 80% to 90% found once. This sequence originates from a man aged 25 to 40 in good health. The genes are TRBV7-2 and TRBJ2-2; 8 nucleotides line up with TRBD1. The sample taken for sequencing was blood. The CDR3 DNA reads TGTGCCAGCCCCCCGCGGACAGGGTATTCCGGGGAGCTGTTTTTT. This gives the protein CASPPRTGYSGELFF.